This TCR beta chain stems from a study of cytomegalovirus exposure and HLA in healthy donors. Study findings and constraints: Researchers reported that a few CMV-associated chains were confirmed in vitro as CMV antigen-specific. It was only CMV serostatus that was available as immune exposure information. On later analysis, the bulk of CMV-associated TCR beta chains appeared to be HLA-restricted. Later analysis identified several of the most significant clusters that appeared linked to common viral pathogens.

PCR amplification relied on 60 Vbeta primers (plus 13 Jbeta primers). The assay was immunoSEQ multiplex PCR, and TCRdb's table has in-frame clones only and misses some. The sample carries about 180,000 clones, 76% recorded once. This clone was seen more than once but under ten times. Antigen: not known. This CDR3 contains 14 residues. Germline values: CDR1 MNHEY, CDR2 SVGAGI. V shed 6 bases and J shed 0 bases, with 11 bases lying between them. The material sequenced was PBMCs. The V gene is TRBV6-5, the J gene TRBJ1-1; D might be TRBD1 (6 bases). The receptor was isolated from a man younger than 30 in good health and CMV-seronegative. The DNA for the CDR3 is TGTGCCAGCAGAACAGGGACAATGAACACTGAAGCTTTCTTT. Its protein product is CASRTGTMNTEAFF.